Below, 7 T cell receptor beta chains from the same sample are listed, as sequenced in a study of blood T cell repertoires in COVID-19. The repertoire was sequenced with immunoSEQ multiplex PCR; TCRdb's copy has only in-frame clones and lacks some. The sample lists 250,000 to 300,000 clones, approximately 88% occurring once. Material: PBMCs or T cells enriched from blood (not recorded which). Every receptor here comes from a woman aged 40 to 50 who had recovered from COVID-19.

The chain is built from TRBV21-1 and TRBJ2-7; TRBD2 is the table's D call, not checked against the DNA. TRBV21-1 is annotated as a pseudogene. The CDR3 is 15 amino acids. The DNA for the CDR3 is TGTGCCAGCAGCAAATATACTAGCGGGTTTTGCGAGCAGTACTTC. It encodes CASSKYTSGFCEQYF.

Regarding this clone: Additional DNA sequences in this sample encode the identical CDR3. J is TRBJ1-5 and V is TRBV2; D perhaps matches TRBD1 (6 bases). Germline V gene sequence: CDR1 SNHLY, CDR2 FYNNEI. The CDR3 is 13 amino acids. Deletions cut 3 bases from V and 6 bases from J, with 9 bases between. CDR3 sequence (DNA): TGTGCCAGCAGTGAGCAAGGGGGTCAGCCCCAGCATTTT. This sequence encodes CASSEQGGQPQHF.

This clone was recorded only once. The chain uses TRBV7-9 and TRBJ2-5, with 12 bases lining up with TRBD2. The CDR3 is 16 amino acids. Germline assignment: CDR1 SEHNR and CDR2 FQNEAQ (reference sequence). V dropped 2 bases and J dropped 4; count of bases not matched to a gene: 5. The CDR3 sequence: CASSLQLAGGRETQYF. The CDR3 coding sequence is TGTGCCAGCAGCTTACAACTAGCGGGAGGTCGAGAGACCCAGTACTTC.

Concerning this clone itself: The sample carries other DNA sequences with the same CDR3. The rearrangement links TRBV6-5 to TRBJ1-5, with a tentative D call TRBD1 (6 bases). The V end was cut by 6 bases, the J end by 5 bases, with 8 bases between. Germline V CDR1 and CDR2: MNHEY, SVGAGI. There are 12 residues in the CDR3. The CDR3 sequence: CASRGGDQPQHF. CDR3 nucleotide sequence: TGTGCCAGCAGAGGGGGGGATCAGCCCCAGCATTTT.

This chain connects TRBV7-3 to TRBJ2-1; 8 nucleotides line up with TRBD2. CDR1 and CDR2 from the germline V gene are SGHTA and FQGTGA. V was pared by 6 bases and J by 0 bases, with 7 bases of the junction left unmatched. The CDR3 has 16 residues. DNA of the CDR3: TGTGCCAGCAGTAGAAGCGGGGGAAGCTCCTACAATGAGCAGTTCTTC. It translates to CASSRSGGSSYNEQFF.

V and J are TRBV7-8 and TRBJ2-7, with TRBD1 matching 10 bases. The trim removed 7 bases at V and 6 bases at J, leaving 6 bases unmatched. CDR1 is SGHVS, CDR2 FQNEAQ, per germline. This CDR3 is 13 amino acids long. The CDR3 DNA reads TGTGCCAGCAATCTAGGACAGGGGGGCGAGCAGTACTTC. It translates to CASNLGQGGEQYF.

The chain joins TRBV15 to TRBJ2-5, with TRBD1 matching over 8 bases. V lost 2 bases to trimming and J lost 4 bases; unmatched junction nucleotides: 6. The CDR3 totals 15 residues. Germline V gene lookup returns CDR1 LNHNV and CDR2 YYDKDF (reference sequence). This CDR3 is CATSRPWTGLETQYF. The CDR3 coding sequence is TGTGCCACCAGCAGACCCTGGACAGGGCTAGAGACCCAGTACTTC.